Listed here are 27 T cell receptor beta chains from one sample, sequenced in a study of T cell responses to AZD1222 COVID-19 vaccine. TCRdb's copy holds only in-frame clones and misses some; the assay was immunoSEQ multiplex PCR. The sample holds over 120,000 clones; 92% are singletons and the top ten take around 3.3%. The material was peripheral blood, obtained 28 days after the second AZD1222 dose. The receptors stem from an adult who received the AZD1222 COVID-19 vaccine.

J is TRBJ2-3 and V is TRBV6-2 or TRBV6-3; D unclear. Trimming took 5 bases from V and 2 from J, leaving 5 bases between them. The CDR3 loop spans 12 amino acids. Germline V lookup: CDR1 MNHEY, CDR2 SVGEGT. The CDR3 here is CASSLYTDTQYF. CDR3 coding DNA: TGTGCCAGCAGTCTATACACAGATACGCAGTATTTT.

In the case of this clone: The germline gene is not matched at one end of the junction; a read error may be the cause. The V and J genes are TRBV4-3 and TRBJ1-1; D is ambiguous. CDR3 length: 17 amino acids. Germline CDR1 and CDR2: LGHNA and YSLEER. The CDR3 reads CASSQVVLLPLKTEAFF. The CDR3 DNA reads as TGCGCCAGCAGCCAAGTCGTGTTACTCCCCCTGAAGACTGAAGCTTTCTTT.

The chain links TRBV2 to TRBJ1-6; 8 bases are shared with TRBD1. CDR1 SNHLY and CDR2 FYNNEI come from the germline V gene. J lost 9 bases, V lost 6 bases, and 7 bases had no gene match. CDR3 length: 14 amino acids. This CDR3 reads CASRDDTGGSPLHF. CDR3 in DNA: TGTGCCAGCAGAGATGATACAGGGGGTTCACCCCTCCACTTT.

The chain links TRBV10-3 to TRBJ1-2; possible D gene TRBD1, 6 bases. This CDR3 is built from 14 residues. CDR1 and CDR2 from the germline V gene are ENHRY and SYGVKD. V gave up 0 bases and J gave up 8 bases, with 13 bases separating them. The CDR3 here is CAISESGGTYGYTF. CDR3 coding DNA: TGTGCCATCAGTGAGTCGGGAGGGACATACGGCTACACCTTC.

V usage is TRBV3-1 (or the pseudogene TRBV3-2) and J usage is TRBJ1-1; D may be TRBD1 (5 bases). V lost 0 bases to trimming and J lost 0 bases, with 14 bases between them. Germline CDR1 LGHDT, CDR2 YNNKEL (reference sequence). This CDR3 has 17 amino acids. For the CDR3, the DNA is TGTGCCAGCAGCCAAGATCCCCGAACAGGAGTGAACACTGAAGCTTTCTTT. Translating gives CASSQDPRTGVNTEAFF.

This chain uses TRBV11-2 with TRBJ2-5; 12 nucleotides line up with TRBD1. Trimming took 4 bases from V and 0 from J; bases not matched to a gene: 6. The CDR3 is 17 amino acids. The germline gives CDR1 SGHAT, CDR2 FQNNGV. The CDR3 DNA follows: TGTGCCAGCAGCTGGGGGACAGGGGGCACGTACCAAGAGACCCAGTACTTC. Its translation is CASSWGTGGTYQETQYF.

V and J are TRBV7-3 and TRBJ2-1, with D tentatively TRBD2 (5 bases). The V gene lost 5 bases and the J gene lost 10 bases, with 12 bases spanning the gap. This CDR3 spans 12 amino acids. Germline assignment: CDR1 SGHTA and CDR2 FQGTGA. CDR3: CASSPGRGEQFF. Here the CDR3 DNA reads TGTGCCAGCAGCCCCGGTAGAGGGGAGCAGTTCTTC.

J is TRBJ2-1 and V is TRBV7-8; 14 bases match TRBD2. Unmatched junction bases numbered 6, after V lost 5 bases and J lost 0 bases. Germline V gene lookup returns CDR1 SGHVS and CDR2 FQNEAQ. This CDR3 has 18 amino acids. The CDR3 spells CASSRTSGRPLSYNEQFF. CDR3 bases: TGTGCCAGCAGCCGGACTAGCGGGAGGCCCCTCTCCTACAATGAGCAGTTCTTC.

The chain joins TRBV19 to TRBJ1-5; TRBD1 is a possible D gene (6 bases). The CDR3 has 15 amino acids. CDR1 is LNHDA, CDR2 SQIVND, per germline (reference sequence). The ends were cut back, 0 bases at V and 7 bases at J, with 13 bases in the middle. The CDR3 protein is CASSIDRRGDQPQHF. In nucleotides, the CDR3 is TGTGCCAGTAGTATAGATCGAAGGGGGGACCAGCCCCAGCATTTT.

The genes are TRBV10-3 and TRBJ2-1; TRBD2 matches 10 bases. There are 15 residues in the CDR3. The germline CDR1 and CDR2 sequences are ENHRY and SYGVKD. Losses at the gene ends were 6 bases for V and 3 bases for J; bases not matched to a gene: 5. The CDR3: CAISLGTSVYNEQFF. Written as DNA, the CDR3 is TGTGCCATCAGCCTTGGGACTAGCGTCTACAATGAGCAGTTCTTC.

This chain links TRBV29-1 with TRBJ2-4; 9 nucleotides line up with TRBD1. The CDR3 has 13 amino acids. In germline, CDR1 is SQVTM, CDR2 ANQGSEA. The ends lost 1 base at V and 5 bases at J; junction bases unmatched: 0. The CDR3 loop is CSVEGDRENIQYF. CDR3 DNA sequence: TGCAGCGTTGAAGGGGACAGGGAAAACATTCAGTACTTC.

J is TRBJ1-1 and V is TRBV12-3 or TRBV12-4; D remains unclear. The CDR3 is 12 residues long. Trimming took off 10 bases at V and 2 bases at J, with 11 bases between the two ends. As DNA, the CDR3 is TGTGCCACCCTGGACGCAAACACTGAAGCTTTCTTT. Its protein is CATLDANTEAFF.

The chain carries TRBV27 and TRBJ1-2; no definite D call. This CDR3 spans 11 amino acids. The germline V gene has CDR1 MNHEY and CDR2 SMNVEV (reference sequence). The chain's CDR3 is CPLPAGGGYTF. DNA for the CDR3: TGTCCTCTCCCGGCCGGCGGGGGCTACACCTTC.

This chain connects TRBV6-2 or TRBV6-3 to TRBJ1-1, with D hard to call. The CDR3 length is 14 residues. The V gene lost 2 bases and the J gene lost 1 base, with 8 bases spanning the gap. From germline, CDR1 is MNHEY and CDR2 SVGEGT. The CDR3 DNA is TGTGCCAGCAGTTACGGACGGAGGAACACTGAAGCTTTCTTT. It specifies CASSYGRRNTEAFF.

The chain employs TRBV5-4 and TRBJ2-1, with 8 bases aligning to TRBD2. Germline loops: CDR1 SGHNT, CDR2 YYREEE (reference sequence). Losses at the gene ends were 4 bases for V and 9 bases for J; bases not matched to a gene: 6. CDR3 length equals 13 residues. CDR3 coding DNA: TGTGCCAGCAGCCCACGGGAGGGGGTTGAGCAGTTCTTC. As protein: CASSPREGVEQFF.

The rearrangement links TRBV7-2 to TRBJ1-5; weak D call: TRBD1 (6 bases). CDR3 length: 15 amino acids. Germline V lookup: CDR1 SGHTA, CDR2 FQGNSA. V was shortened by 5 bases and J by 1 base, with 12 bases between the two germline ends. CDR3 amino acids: CASSTWGLSNQPQHF. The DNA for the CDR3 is TGTGCCAGCAGCACCTGGGGGCTGAGCAATCAGCCCCAGCATTTT. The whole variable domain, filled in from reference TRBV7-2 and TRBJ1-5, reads GAGVSQSPSNKVTEKGKDVELRCDPISGHTALYWYRQSLGQGLEFLIYFQGNSAPDKSGLPSDRFSAERTGGSVSTLTIQRTQQEDSAVYLCASSTWGLSNQPQHFGDGTRLSIL.

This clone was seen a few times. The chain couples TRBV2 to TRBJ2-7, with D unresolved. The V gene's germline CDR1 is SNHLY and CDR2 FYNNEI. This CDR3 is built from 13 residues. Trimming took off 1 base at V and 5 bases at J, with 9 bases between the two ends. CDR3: CASSEDRTHEQYF. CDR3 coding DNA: TGTGCCAGCAGTGAAGATCGTACCCACGAGCAGTACTTC.

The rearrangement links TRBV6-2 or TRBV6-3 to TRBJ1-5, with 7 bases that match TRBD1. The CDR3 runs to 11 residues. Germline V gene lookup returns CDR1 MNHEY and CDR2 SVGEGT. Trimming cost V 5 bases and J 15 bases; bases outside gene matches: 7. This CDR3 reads CASSRQGIMHF. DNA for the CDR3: TGTGCCAGCAGTCGACAGGGAATAATGCATTTT.

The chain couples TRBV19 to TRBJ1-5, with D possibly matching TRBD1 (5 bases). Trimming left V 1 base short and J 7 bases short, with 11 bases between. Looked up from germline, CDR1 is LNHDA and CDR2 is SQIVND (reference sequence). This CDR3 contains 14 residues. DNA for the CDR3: TGTGCCAGTAGTATAGGAGGCGGGGGACAGCCCCAGCATTTT. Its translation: CASSIGGGGQPQHF. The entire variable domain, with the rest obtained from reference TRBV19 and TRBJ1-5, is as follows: DGGITQSPKYLFRKEGQNVTLSCEQNLNHDAMYWYRQDPGQGLRLIYYSQIVNDFQKGDIAEGYSVSREKKESFPLTVTSAQKNPTAFYLCASSIGGGGQPQHFGDGTRLSIL.

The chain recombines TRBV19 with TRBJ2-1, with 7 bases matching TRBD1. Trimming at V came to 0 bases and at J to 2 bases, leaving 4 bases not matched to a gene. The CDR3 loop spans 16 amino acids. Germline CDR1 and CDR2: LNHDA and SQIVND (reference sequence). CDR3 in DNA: TGTGCCAGTAGTATAGACACACAGGGGCCCTACAATGAGCAGTTCTTC. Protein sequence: CASSIDTQGPYNEQFF. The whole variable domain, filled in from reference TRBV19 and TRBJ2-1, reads DGGITQSPKYLFRKEGQNVTLSCEQNLNHDAMYWYRQDPGQGLRLIYYSQIVNDFQKGDIAEGYSVSREKKESFPLTVTSAQKNPTAFYLCASSIDTQGPYNEQFFGPGTRLTVL.

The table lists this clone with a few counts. This CDR3 is CASSLAGTFNQPQHF. Here the CDR3 DNA reads TGTGCCAGCAGCTTAGCAGGGACTTTCAATCAGCCCCAGCATTTT. The chain carries TRBV7-8 and TRBJ1-5, with TRBD1 as a possible D gene (5 bases). The V end was cut by 0 bases, the J end by 3 bases, with 9 bases between. The CDR3 has 15 amino acids. The germline CDR1 and CDR2 sequences are SGHVS and FQNEAQ. Full variable domain (remainder filled in from reference TRBV7-8 and TRBJ1-5): GAGVSQSPRYKVAKRGQDVALRCDPISGHVSLFWYQQALGQGPEFLTYFQNEAQLDKSGLPSDRFFAERPEGSVSTLKIQRTQQEDSAVYLCASSLAGTFNQPQHFGDGTRLSIL.

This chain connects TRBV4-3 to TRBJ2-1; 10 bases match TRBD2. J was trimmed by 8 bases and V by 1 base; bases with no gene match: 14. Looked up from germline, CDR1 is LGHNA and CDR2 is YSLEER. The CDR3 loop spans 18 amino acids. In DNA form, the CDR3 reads TGCGCCAGCAGCCAAGGCAGGGGGCCAGCGGGAGGGAACGATGAGCAGTTCTTC. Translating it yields CASSQGRGPAGGNDEQFF.

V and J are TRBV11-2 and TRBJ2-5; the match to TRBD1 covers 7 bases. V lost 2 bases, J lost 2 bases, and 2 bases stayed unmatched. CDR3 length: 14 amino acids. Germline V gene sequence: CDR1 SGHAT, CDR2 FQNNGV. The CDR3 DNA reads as TGTGCCAGCAGCTTAACACAGGGGCAAGAGACCCAGTACTTC. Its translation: CASSLTQGQETQYF.

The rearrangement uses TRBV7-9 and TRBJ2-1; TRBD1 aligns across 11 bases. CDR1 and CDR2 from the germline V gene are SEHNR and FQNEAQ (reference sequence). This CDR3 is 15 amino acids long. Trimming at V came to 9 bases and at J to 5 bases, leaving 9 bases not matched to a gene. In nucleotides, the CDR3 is TGTGCCAGGAAACCCGGGACAGGGGGGAACAATGAGCAGTTCTTC. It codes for CARKPGTGGNNEQFF.

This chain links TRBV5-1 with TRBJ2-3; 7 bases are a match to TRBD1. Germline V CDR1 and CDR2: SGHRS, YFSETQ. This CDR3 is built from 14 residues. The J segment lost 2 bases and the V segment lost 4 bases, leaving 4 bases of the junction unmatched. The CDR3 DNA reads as TGCGCCAGCAGCCCCGGACAGGACACAGATACGCAGTATTTT. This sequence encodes CASSPGQDTDTQYF. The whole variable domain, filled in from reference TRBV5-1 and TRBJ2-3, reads KAGVTQTPRYLIKTRGQQVTLSCSPISGHRSVSWYQQTPGQGLQFLFEYFSETQRNKGNFPGRFSGRQFSNSRSEMNVSTLELGDSALYLCASSPGQDTDTQYFGPGTRLTVL.

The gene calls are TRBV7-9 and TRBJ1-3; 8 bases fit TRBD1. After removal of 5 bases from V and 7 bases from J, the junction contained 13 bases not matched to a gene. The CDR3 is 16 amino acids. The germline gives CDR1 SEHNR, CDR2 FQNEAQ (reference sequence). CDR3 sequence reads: CASSPRPGTGGNTIYF. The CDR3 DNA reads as TGTGCCAGCAGCCCTCGGCCGGGCACAGGGGGTAACACCATATATTTT.

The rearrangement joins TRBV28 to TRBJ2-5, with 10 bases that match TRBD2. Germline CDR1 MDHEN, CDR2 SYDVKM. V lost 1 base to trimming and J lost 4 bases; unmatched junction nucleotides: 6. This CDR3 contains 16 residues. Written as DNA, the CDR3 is TGTGCCAGCAGTTTATTGGCTAGCGGGAGTCGAGAGACCCAGTACTTC. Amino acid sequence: CASSLLASGSRETQYF.